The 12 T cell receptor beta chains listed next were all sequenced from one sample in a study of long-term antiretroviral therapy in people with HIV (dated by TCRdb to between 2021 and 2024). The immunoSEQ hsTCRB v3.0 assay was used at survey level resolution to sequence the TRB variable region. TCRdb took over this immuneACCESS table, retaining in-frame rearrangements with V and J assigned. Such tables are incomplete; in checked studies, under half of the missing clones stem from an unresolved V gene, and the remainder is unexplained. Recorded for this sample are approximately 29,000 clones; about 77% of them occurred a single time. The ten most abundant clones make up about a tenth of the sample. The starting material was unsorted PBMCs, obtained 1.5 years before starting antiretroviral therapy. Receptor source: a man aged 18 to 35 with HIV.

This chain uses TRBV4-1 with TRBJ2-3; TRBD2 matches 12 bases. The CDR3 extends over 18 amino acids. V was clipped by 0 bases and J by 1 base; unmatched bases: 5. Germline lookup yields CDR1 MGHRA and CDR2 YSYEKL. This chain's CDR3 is CASSQEAPSGRGTDTQYF. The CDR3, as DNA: TGCGCCAGCAGCCAAGAGGCTCCTAGCGGGAGGGGCACAGATACGCAGTATTTT.

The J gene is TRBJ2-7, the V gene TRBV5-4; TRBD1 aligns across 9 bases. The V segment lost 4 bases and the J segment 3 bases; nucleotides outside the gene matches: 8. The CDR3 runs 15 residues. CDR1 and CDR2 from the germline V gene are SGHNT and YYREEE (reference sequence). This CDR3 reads CASSVDRGRNYEQYF. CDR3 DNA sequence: TGTGCCAGCAGCGTGGACAGGGGTCGGAACTACGAGCAGTACTTC.

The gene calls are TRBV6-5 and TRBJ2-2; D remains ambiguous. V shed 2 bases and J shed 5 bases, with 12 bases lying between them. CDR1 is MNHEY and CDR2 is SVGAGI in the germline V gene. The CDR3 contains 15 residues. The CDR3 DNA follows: TGTGCCAGCAGTTACGACACGACGGTGACCGGGGAGCTGTTTTTT. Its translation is CASSYDTTVTGELFF.

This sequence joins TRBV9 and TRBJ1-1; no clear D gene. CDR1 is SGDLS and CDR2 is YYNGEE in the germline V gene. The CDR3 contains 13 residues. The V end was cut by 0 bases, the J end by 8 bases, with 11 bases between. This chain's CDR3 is CASSVGGASEAFF. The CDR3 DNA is TGTGCCAGCAGCGTAGGAGGAGCATCCGAAGCTTTCTTT.

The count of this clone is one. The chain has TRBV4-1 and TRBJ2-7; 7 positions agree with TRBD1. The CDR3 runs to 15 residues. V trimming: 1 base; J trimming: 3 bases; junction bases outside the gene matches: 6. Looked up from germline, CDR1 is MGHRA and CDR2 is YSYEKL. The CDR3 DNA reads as TGCGCCAGCAGCCAAGTAAAATCAGGGGGCTACGAGCAGTACTTC. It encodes CASSQVKSGGYEQYF.

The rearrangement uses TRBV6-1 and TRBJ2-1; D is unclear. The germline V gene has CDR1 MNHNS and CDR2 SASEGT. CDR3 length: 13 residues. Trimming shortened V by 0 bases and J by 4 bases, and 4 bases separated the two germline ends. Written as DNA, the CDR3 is TGTGCCAGCAGTGAAGCATCTTACAATGAGCAGTTCTTC. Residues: CASSEASYNEQFF.

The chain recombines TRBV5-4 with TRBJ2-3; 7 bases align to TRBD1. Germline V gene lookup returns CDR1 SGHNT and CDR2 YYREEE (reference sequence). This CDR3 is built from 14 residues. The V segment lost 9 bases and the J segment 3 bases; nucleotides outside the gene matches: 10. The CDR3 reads CATRTGARTDTQYF. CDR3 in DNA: TGTGCCACTAGAACAGGGGCCAGGACAGATACGCAGTATTTT.

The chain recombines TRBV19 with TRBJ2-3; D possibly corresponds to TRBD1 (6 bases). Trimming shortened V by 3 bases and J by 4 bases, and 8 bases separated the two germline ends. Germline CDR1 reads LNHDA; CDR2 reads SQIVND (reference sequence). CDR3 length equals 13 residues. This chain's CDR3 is CASSIRGADTQYF. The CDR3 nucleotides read TGTGCCAGTAGTATCAGGGGAGCAGATACGCAGTATTTT.

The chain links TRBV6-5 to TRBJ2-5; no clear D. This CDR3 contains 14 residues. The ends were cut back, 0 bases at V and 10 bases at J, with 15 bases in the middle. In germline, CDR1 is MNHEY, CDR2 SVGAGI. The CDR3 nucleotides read TGTGCCAGCAGTTACTCCGGCTATTTCGAGGTCCAGTACTTC. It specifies CASSYSGYFEVQYF.

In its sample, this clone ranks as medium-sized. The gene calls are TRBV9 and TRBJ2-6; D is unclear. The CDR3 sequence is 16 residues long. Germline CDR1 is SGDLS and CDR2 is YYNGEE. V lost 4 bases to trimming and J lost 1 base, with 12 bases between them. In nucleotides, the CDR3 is TGTGCCAGCAGCCCCCACCAACGATCTGGGGCCAACGTCCTGACTTTC. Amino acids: CASSPHQRSGANVLTF.

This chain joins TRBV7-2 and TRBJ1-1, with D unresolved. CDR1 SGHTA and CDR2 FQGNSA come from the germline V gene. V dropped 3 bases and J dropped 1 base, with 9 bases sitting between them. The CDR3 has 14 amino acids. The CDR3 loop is CASSFSWGNTEAFF. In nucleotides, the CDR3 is TGTGCCAGCAGCTTTAGCTGGGGGAACACTGAAGCTTTCTTT.

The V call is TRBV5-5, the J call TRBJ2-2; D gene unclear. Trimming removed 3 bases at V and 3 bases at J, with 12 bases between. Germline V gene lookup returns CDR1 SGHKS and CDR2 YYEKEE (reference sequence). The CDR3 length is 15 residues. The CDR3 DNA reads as TGTGCCAGCAGCTCCTTGGGGATCGACACCGGGGAGCTGTTTTTT. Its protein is CASSSLGIDTGELFF.